This T cell receptor beta chain was observed in a study of blood T cell repertoires in COVID-19. Across the whole study: Nucleic acid was either cDNA or gDNA, and it came from T cells, B-cell-depleted T cells, or PBMCs.

Produced via immunoSEQ multiplex PCR; TCRdb's table is partial and in-frame only. Among approximately 71,000 clones listed, about 88% were seen once. The length of the CDR3 is 19 residues. Per the germline V gene, CDR1 is SGDLS and CDR2 is YYNGEE. The V and J ends lost 4 bases and 7 bases, in that order; junction bases with no gene match: 25. This clone appeared a single time. The chain carries TRBV9 and TRBJ1-2, with 7 positions matching TRBD1. The source material was peripheral blood. The origin of this receptor is a human donor in a cohort sampled during active COVID-19. DNA of the CDR3: TGTGCCAGCAGCCCTTCGGGCAAACAGGGGCGCCGGGGTCTAGGTGGCTACACCTTC. It is translated as CASSPSGKQGRRGLGGYTF.